Described below is a single TCR beta chain sequence and its context. These data come from a study of blood T cell repertoires in COVID-19. In the study overall: Samples came from the United States, Italy and Spain, spanning acute and convalescent COVID-19.

The assay was immunoSEQ multiplex PCR, and TCRdb's table has in-frame clones only and misses some. The sample carries some 240,000 clones, roughly 80% recorded once. The CDR3 covers 16 residues. From germline, CDR1 is MDHEN and CDR2 SYDVKM. V lost 6 bases and J lost 4; bases outside the gene matches: 12. This sequence joins TRBV28 and TRBJ1-2; 9 bases are a match to TRBD1. This clonotype originated in a woman aged 80 or over with acute or convalescent COVID-19. The sequenced sample was peripheral blood. The CDR3 bases are TGTGCCAGCAGAGCACAGGGGGCCACTACGGTCTATGGCTACACCTTC. This encodes CASRAQGATTVYGYTF.